This T cell receptor beta chain was sequenced during a study of cytomegalovirus exposure and HLA in healthy donors. V was clipped by 5 bases and J by 4 bases, with 20 bases between them. The length of the CDR3 is 16 residues. The V gene's germline CDR1 is KGHSH and CDR2 LQKENI. Amplification used 60 Vbeta primers and 13 Jbeta primers. Assay used: immunoSEQ multiplex PCR; TCRdb lists only in-frame clones, some missing. The sample table includes 150,000 to 200,000 clones. This chain uses TRBV18 with TRBJ1-2; no firm D call. This clonotype originated in a young man in good health and CMV-seronegative. Input material: PBMCs. The DNA for the CDR3 is TGTGCCAGCTCATCCCTTAAGACGGAGTTACTCTATGGCTACACCTTC. Its protein is CASSSLKTELLYGYTF.